The clone carrying this T cell receptor beta chain was found a few times. This sample's TCRbeta library carried unique molecular identifier barcodes. Each CDR3 protein gets one entry after TCRdb re-called the PCR reads with MiXCR. Here the sample spans a few hundred thousand distinct CDR3 sequences, approximately 12% being singletons. The CDR3 is made up of 14 amino acids. The data originate from a study of T-cell reconstitution after alpha-beta-depleted transplantation in children. The source was PBMCs from the stem cell graft donor, collected from the stem cell graft. The chain recombines TRBV21-1 with TRBJ1-1; the table names TRBD1, a call not compared with the DNA. TRBV21-1 is noted as a pseudogene. This TCR was recovered from a human donor who donated a stem cell graft to a child with combined immunodeficiency. CDR3 region: CASTTAGGRTEAFF. In DNA, the CDR3 is TGTGCCAGCACCACCGCAGGGGGAAGGACTGAAGCTTTCTTT.